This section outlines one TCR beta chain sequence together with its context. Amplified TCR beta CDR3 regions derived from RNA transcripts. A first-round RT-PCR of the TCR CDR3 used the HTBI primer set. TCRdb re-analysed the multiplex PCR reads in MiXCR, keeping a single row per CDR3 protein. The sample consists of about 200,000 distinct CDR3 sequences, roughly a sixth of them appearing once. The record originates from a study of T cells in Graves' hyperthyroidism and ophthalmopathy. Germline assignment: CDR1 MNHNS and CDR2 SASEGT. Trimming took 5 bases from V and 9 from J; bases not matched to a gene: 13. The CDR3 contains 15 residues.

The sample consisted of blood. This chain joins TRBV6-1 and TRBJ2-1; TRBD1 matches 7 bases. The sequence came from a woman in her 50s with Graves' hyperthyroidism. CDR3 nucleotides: TGTGCCAGCAGTTCCCCTAAGACAGGGCGAGGTGAGCAGTTCTTC. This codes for CASSSPKTGRGEQFF.